The source of this TCR beta chain is a study of blood T cell repertoires in COVID-19. Study-wide background: The study drew acute and convalescent COVID-19 samples from the United States, Italy and Spain.

The CDR3 contains 14 residues. Unmatched junction bases numbered 8, after V lost 5 bases and J lost 6 bases. Germline lookup yields CDR1 SNHLY and CDR2 FYNNEI. In the original processing: Cell counts per sample came from amplifying reference gene primers. Clones were sequenced by immunoSEQ multiplex PCR, and TCRdb holds only the in-frame ones, with some missing. V and J calls and clone size are those listed in that table; D and trimming were worked out from the DNA. The sample has 150,000 to 250,000 clones, less than 95% seen once. Source material: peripheral blood. The chain recombines TRBV2 with TRBJ1-1, with TRBD1 matching 8 bases. The clonotype was recovered from a young man with COVID-19, enrolled during active disease. CDR3: CASSLTGEWAEAFF. In DNA, the CDR3 is TGTGCCAGCAGTCTGACAGGGGAGTGGGCTGAAGCTTTCTTT.